This TCR beta chain was profiled in a study of OX40 agonist ivuxolimab in advanced cancers. Study-wide results and limits: CD4+ and CD8+ blood T cells expanded clonally by week 6 at 0.1 to 3.0 mg/kg.

Deletions cut 1 base from V and 0 bases from J, with 13 bases between. CDR3 length: 16 amino acids. Germline V gives CDR1 LNHNV, CDR2 YYDKDF (reference sequence). This clone came up once. Its specificity is unknown. Sequencing was performed with immunoSEQ multiplex PCR; in TCRdb, only in-frame clones are kept and a portion is missing. Of tens of thousands of clones listed, nearly 90% are singletons. This specimen was CD4+ or CD8+ T cells sorted from blood, taken in a trial of the OX40 agonist ivuxolimab. The gene calls are TRBV15 and TRBJ2-7, with D hard to call. The clonotype was recovered from an adult with an advanced solid tumor such as melanoma, head and neck, liver or kidney cancer. In DNA form, the CDR3 reads TGTGCCACCAGCAGAGGTCCCGCAGGTAGCTCCTACGAGCAGTACTTC. It is translated as CATSRGPAGSSYEQYF.